Below are 11 T cell receptor beta chains sequenced from a single sample in a study of blood T cells in healthy people across ages. The second PCR ran about 6 to 11 cycles with a sample-barcoded 5' primer and J-beta primers. Using its own MiXCR run on the 5' RACE reads, TCRdb lists one record per CDR3 protein. The sample holds around 1,100,000 distinct CDR3 sequences; 30% to 40% are singletons and the top ten take around 13%. Sequencing input: blood. These receptors were obtained from a man aged 18 to 35 in good health.

The chain links TRBV29-1 to TRBJ1-4, with D possibly matching TRBD1 (6 bases). CDR3 length: 13 residues. Trimming took off 4 bases at V and 7 bases at J, with 13 bases between the two ends. In germline, CDR1 is SQVTM, CDR2 ANQGSEA. The CDR3, as DNA: TGCAGCGTTGCCCGGGACATAAGTGAAAAACTGTTTTTT. Protein sequence: CSVARDISEKLFF.

The V and J genes are TRBV20-1 and TRBJ1-4; D not resolved. V gave up 6 bases and J gave up 7 bases, with 18 bases separating them. The CDR3 contains 14 residues. From germline, CDR1 is DFQATT and CDR2 SNEGSKA (reference sequence). The CDR3 sequence is CSASWGGGGEKLFF. The DNA of the CDR3 is TGCAGTGCCTCGTGGGGAGGAGGTGGTGAAAAACTGTTTTTT.

V and J are TRBV11-3 and TRBJ2-7, with no clear D. Trimming cost V 1 base and J 7 bases, with 14 bases left between them. The CDR3 is 14 amino acids. The germline CDR1 and CDR2 sequences are SGHNT and YENEEA. The CDR3 coding sequence is TGTGCCAGCAGCTTAGCAGGTCAGGTGGGTGAGCAGTACTTC. It codes for CASSLAGQVGEQYF.

The chain is built from TRBV7-9 and TRBJ2-3; 10 nucleotides agree with TRBD2. The CDR3 contains 17 residues. V lost 4 bases and J lost 2; bases outside the gene matches: 9. Germline V gene data show CDR1 as SEHNR and CDR2 as FQNEAQ (reference sequence). The CDR3 loop reads CASSSSSSGGNTDTQYF. In nucleotides, the CDR3 is TGTGCCAGCAGCTCCAGCTCTAGCGGGGGTAACACAGATACGCAGTATTTT.

The table lists this clonotype with a few counts. The V and J genes are TRBV12-3 or TRBV12-4 and TRBJ1-5, with 9 bases aligning to TRBD1. Unmatched junction bases numbered 6, after V lost 6 bases and J lost 3 bases. The CDR3 sequence is 15 residues long. The CDR3: CASRPGQGVNQPQHF. Here the CDR3 DNA reads TGTGCCAGCAGACCGGGACAGGGAGTCAATCAGCCCCAGCATTTT.

This chain uses TRBV11-2 with TRBJ1-5, with a possible D match to TRBD1 (5 bases). Trimming stripped 5 bases from V and 6 bases from J, with 17 bases between. This CDR3 comprises 15 residues. Germline V gene sequence: CDR1 SGHAT, CDR2 FQNNGV. This CDR3 reads CASSRGAGPRQPQHF. The DNA for the CDR3 is TGTGCCAGCAGCCGTGGTGCAGGGCCACGTCAGCCCCAGCATTTT. The full variable domain, rest sourced from reference TRBV11-2 and TRBJ1-5, is EAGVAQSPRYKIIEKRQSVAFWCNPISGHATLYWYQQILGQGPKLLIQFQNNGVVDDSQLPKDRFSAERLKGVDSTLKIQPAKLEDSAVYLCASSRGAGPRQPQHFGDGTRLSIL.

Ten or more counts support this clonotype. This chain connects TRBV29-1 to TRBJ2-5; 7 bases are shared with TRBD2. This CDR3 is 13 amino acids long. Germline lookup yields CDR1 SQVTM and CDR2 ANQGSEA. Trimming removed 7 bases from V and 5 bases from J; junction bases left unmatched: 10. The CDR3 sequence: CSAKEGLVETQYF. The CDR3 DNA reads TGCAGCGCCAAAGAAGGACTAGTGGAGACCCAGTACTTC.

The chain is built from TRBV5-5 and TRBJ1-1; TRBD1 might be the D (5 bases). The CDR3 runs to 15 residues. CDR1 SGHKS and CDR2 YYEKEE come from the germline V gene (reference sequence). Between the trimmed V and J ends, which lost 0 bases and 3 bases, there was a span of 12 bases. For the CDR3, the DNA is TGTGCCAGCAGCTTGGCCGGTGAGGGGTACACTGAAGCTTTCTTT. This sequence encodes CASSLAGEGYTEAFF.

The chain uses TRBV7-3 and TRBJ2-2, with a tentative D call TRBD1 (5 bases). Germline V gene sequence: CDR1 SGHTA, CDR2 FQGTGA. The CDR3 spans 15 residues. The ends were cut back, 3 bases at V and 3 bases at J, with 11 bases in the middle. The CDR3 DNA reads as TGTGCCAGCAGCTTGGGGCAGCCCGACACCGGGGAGCTGTTTTTT. Its translation: CASSLGQPDTGELFF.

This clonotype was counted only a few times. The chain links TRBV6-2 or TRBV6-3 to TRBJ1-5; 9 bases agree with TRBD1. V lost 5 bases, J lost 5 bases, and 7 bases stayed unmatched. From germline, CDR1 is MNHEY and CDR2 SVGEGT. There are 15 residues in the CDR3. The CDR3 is CASSQGTGYDQPQHF. The CDR3 nucleotides are TGTGCCAGCAGTCAAGGGACAGGGTATGATCAGCCCCAGCATTTT.

The DNA of the CDR3 is TGTGCCAGCAGTTACGACGGAGACAATGAGCAGTACTTC. Its translation: CASSYDGDNEQYF. The chain joins TRBV6-5 to TRBJ2-1; no clear D gene. The J call is in doubt because the DNA end fits TRBJ2-7 better. From germline, CDR1 is MNHEY and CDR2 SVGAGI. This CDR3 region has 13 residues.